These 26 T cell receptor beta chains share one sample of origin, sequenced in a study of blood T cell repertoires in COVID-19. The assay was immunoSEQ multiplex PCR, and TCRdb's table has in-frame clones only and misses some. The table has 25,000 to 35,000 clones, 60% to 80% seen once; the top ten hold 7.8%. The sample taken for sequencing was peripheral blood. Receptor source: a woman in her 70s with active or convalescent COVID-19.

The rearrangement uses TRBV19 and TRBJ1-2; the D gene is possibly TRBD1 (5 bases). V lost 6 bases to trimming and J lost 7 bases, with 9 bases between them. Germline V lookup: CDR1 LNHDA, CDR2 SQIVND (reference sequence). The CDR3 is 11 residues long. DNA of the CDR3: TGTGCCAGTAGCGGAGGGGTTGGCTACACCTTC. Protein: CASSGGVGYTF.

This clone was seen only a few times. The rearrangement links TRBV28 to TRBJ1-2; possible D gene TRBD1, 5 bases. Per germline, CDR1 MDHEN and CDR2 SYDVKM. The CDR3 spans 13 residues. Trimming shortened V by 1 base and J by 8 bases, and 11 bases separated the two germline ends. For the CDR3, the DNA is TGTGCCAGCAGTTTATTCGGGGGGGACGGCTACACCTTC. It is translated as CASSLFGGDGYTF.

The CDR3 loop is CASSQDDEGQGTGLAKNIQYF. CDR3 DNA sequence: TGCGCCAGCAGCCAAGATGATGAGGGACAGGGAACGGGGCTAGCCAAAAACATTCAGTACTTC. The chain employs TRBV4-1 and TRBJ2-4, with 9 bases lining up with TRBD1. The CDR3 covers 21 residues. Germline V gene lookup returns CDR1 MGHRA and CDR2 YSYEKL. Losses at the gene ends were 0 bases for V and 0 bases for J; bases not matched to a gene: 15.

This clone is a singleton in its sample. This sequence joins TRBV19 and TRBJ1-2, with no clear D. Germline CDR1 reads LNHDA; CDR2 reads SQIVND (reference sequence). The V gene lost 1 base and the J gene lost 5 bases, with 8 bases spanning the gap. This CDR3 comprises 13 residues. CDR3 coding DNA: TGTGCCAGTAGTATAGTGGGGAGTTATGGCTACACCTTC. Translation: CASSIVGSYGYTF. Based on the CDR3 plus reference TRBV19 and TRBJ1-2, the full variable domain is DGGITQSPKYLFRKEGQNVTLSCEQNLNHDAMYWYRQDPGQGLRLIYYSQIVNDFQKGDIAEGYSVSREKKESFPLTVTSAQKNPTAFYLCASSIVGSYGYTFGSGTRLTVV.

This clone was seen a few times. The rearrangement uses TRBV6-5 and TRBJ2-7; D is unresolved. This CDR3 contains 11 residues. Germline V gives CDR1 MNHEY, CDR2 SVGAGI. Trimming cost V 5 bases and J 3 bases, with 5 bases left between them. The chain's CDR3 is CASSTYYEQYF. The CDR3 DNA reads as TGTGCCAGCAGTACCTACTACGAGCAGTACTTC.

The chain is built from TRBV27 and TRBJ1-5; a weak D match, TRBD1 (5 bases). This CDR3 region has 15 residues. Looked up from germline, CDR1 is MNHEY and CDR2 is SMNVEV (reference sequence). V was trimmed by 6 bases and J by 2 bases, leaving 14 bases between them. CDR3 DNA sequence: TGTGCCAGCAGGGCGGGGCAGCTTGGCAATCAGCCCCAGCATTTT. Encoded protein: CASRAGQLGNQPQHF.

The chain links TRBV5-1 to TRBJ2-5; D not resolved. V lost 1 base to trimming and J lost 2 bases, with 9 bases between them. Germline V gives CDR1 SGHRS, CDR2 YFSETQ. CDR3 size: 14 residues. This CDR3 reads CASSLSRTQETQYF. The CDR3 nucleotides read TGCGCCAGCAGCTTGAGTAGAACTCAAGAGACCCAGTACTTC.

The V and J genes are TRBV27 and TRBJ2-7; 9 nucleotides line up with TRBD2. V was clipped by 6 bases and J by 6 bases; unmatched bases: 9. Germline V gene lookup returns CDR1 MNHEY and CDR2 SMNVEV (reference sequence). The CDR3 sequence is 14 residues long. This CDR3 reads CASSQFSGSLEQYF. DNA for the CDR3: TGTGCCAGCAGCCAGTTTAGCGGGAGCCTCGAGCAGTACTTC.

The chain uses TRBV7-2 and TRBJ2-6, with 11 bases fitting TRBD1. Looked up from germline, CDR1 is SGHTA and CDR2 is FQGNSA. The CDR3 sequence is 18 residues long. V trimming: 5 bases; J trimming: 1 base; junction bases outside the gene matches: 7. In DNA form, the CDR3 reads TGTGCCAGCAGCCCGGACAGGGGGCGGGTATCTGGGGCCAACGTCCTGACTTTC. This sequence encodes CASSPDRGRVSGANVLTF.

This chain links TRBV5-4 with TRBJ2-3; 10 bases match TRBD2. The CDR3 totals 17 residues. Germline V gene data show CDR1 as SGHNT and CDR2 as YYREEE (reference sequence). J was trimmed by 1 base and V by 0 bases; bases with no gene match: 5. The CDR3: CASSLETSGGGTDTQYF. CDR3 coding DNA: TGTGCCAGCAGCTTGGAGACGAGCGGGGGGGGCACAGATACGCAGTATTTT.

V usage is TRBV5-4 and J usage is TRBJ1-2; D is unresolved. Trimming left V 9 bases short and J 7 bases short, with 16 bases between. CDR3 size: 12 residues. Per the germline V gene, CDR1 is SGHNT and CDR2 is YYREEE (reference sequence). The DNA for the CDR3 is TGTGCCACGTCCTACCCGGGTGGTGGCTACACCTTC. Its protein product is CATSYPGGGYTF. The entire variable domain, with the rest obtained from reference TRBV5-4 and TRBJ1-2, is as follows: ETGVTQSPTHLIKTRGQQVTLRCSSQSGHNTVSWYQQALGQGPQFIFQYYREEENGRGNFPPRFSGLQFPNYSSELNVNALELDDSALYLCATSYPGGGYTFGSGTRLTVV.

The CDR3 sequence: CASSESRTGTKQFF. The CDR3 region has the DNA TGTGCCAGCAGTGAATCTAGGACAGGAACCAAGCAGTTCTTC. This chain joins TRBV6-1 and TRBJ2-1; 7 nucleotides align to TRBD1. CDR3 length: 14 amino acids. The germline V gene has CDR1 MNHNS and CDR2 SASEGT. Trimming at V came to 2 bases and at J to 11 bases, leaving 9 bases not matched to a gene.

This chain connects TRBV19 to TRBJ1-5; 9 bases align to TRBD1. The trim removed 6 bases at V and 6 bases at J, leaving 6 bases unmatched. Germline CDR1 is LNHDA and CDR2 is SQIVND (reference sequence). The CDR3 runs to 14 residues. The CDR3 is CASRGDRVGQPQHF. Here the CDR3 DNA reads TGTGCCAGTAGGGGGGACAGGGTAGGTCAGCCCCAGCATTTT.

The chain uses TRBV10-1 and TRBJ1-3, with unresolved D. V shed 1 base and J shed 0 bases, with 4 bases lying between them. The CDR3 sequence is 14 residues long. CDR1 and CDR2 (germline): WNHNN, SYGVQD (reference sequence). In DNA, the CDR3 is TGCGCCAGCAGTGAGTGGAGCTCTGGAAACACCATATATTTT. This codes for CASSEWSSGNTIYF.

The rearrangement links TRBV11-3 to TRBJ2-2, with D uncertain. V dropped 1 base and J dropped 6 bases, with 6 bases sitting between them. CDR1 and CDR2 (germline): SGHNT, YENEEA. The CDR3 is 13 residues long. The CDR3 reads CASSLVEAGELFF. CDR3 bases: TGTGCCAGCAGCTTAGTAGAGGCCGGGGAGCTGTTTTTT.

The CDR3: CASSVAASARNTEAFF. The DNA for the CDR3 is TGTGCCAGCAGCGTAGCGGCATCAGCGAGGAACACTGAAGCTTTCTTT. The chain recombines TRBV9 with TRBJ1-1; D is unresolved. Germline CDR1 and CDR2: SGDLS and YYNGEE. V lost 0 bases to trimming and J lost 1 base, with 13 bases between them. The length of the CDR3 is 16 residues. The complete variable domain, with remaining parts taken from reference TRBV9 and TRBJ1-1, reads DSGVTQTPKHLITATGQRVTLRCSPRSGDLSVYWYQQSLDQGLQFLIQYYNGEERAKGNILERFSAQQFPDLHSELNLSSLELGDSALYFCASSVAASARNTEAFFGQGTRLTVV.

The gene calls are TRBV12-3 or TRBV12-4 and TRBJ2-7, with D possibly matching TRBD1 (5 bases). This CDR3 contains 13 residues. Between the trimmed V and J ends, which lost 6 bases and 7 bases, there was a span of 16 bases. The CDR3 DNA is TGTGCCAGCAGAGATACAGGCTTGCGGGAGCAGTACTTC. It is translated as CASRDTGLREQYF.

The V call is TRBV4-3, the J call TRBJ1-2; 12 positions agree with TRBD1. V shed 1 base, J shed 6 bases, and the junction held 6 bases outside the gene matches. The CDR3 totals 16 residues. Germline assignment: CDR1 LGHNA and CDR2 YSLEER. This CDR3 is CASSQGGGTGGNGYTF. CDR3 in DNA: TGCGCCAGCAGCCAAGGAGGGGGGACAGGGGGCAATGGCTACACCTTC.

This chain links TRBV2 with TRBJ2-5, with D perhaps TRBD1 (5 bases). Between the trimmed V and J ends, which lost 5 bases and 0 bases, there was a span of 7 bases. This CDR3 is built from 13 residues. Germline V gene lookup returns CDR1 SNHLY and CDR2 FYNNEI. Here the CDR3 reads CASSLGHQETQYF. The CDR3 bases are TGTGCCAGCAGTCTGGGGCACCAAGAGACCCAGTACTTC. Full variable domain (outside the CDR3, taken from reference TRBV2 and TRBJ2-5): EPEVTQTPSHQVTQMGQEVILRCVPISNHLYFYWYRQILGQKVEFLVSFYNNEISEKSEIFDDQFSVERPDGSNFTLKIRSTKLEDSAMYFCASSLGHQETQYFGPGTRLLVL.

This clone was detected a few times. This sequence joins TRBV9 and TRBJ1-1, with D possibly matching TRBD1 (5 bases). CDR3 length equals 15 residues. V was pared by 0 bases and J by 6 bases, with 15 bases between. In germline, CDR1 is SGDLS, CDR2 YYNGEE. The CDR3 spells CASSVEGSSLAEAFF. In nucleotides, the CDR3 is TGTGCCAGCAGCGTAGAGGGGTCATCCCTCGCTGAAGCTTTCTTT. Combining the CDR3 with reference TRBV9 and TRBJ1-1 gives the whole variable domain DSGVTQTPKHLITATGQRVTLRCSPRSGDLSVYWYQQSLDQGLQFLIQYYNGEERAKGNILERFSAQQFPDLHSELNLSSLELGDSALYFCASSVEGSSLAEAFFGQGTRLTVV.

The gene calls are TRBV24-1 and TRBJ2-1, with D tentatively TRBD1 (5 bases). This CDR3 has 15 amino acids. Per germline, CDR1 KGHDR and CDR2 SFDVKD. V lost 3 bases, J lost 4 bases, and 12 bases lay in between. The CDR3 nucleotides read TGTGCCACCAGTGATAGCAGGGCACCTTACAATGAGCAGTTCTTC. Protein: CATSDSRAPYNEQFF.

The chain links TRBV10-3 to TRBJ1-2, with 9 bases matching TRBD1. V trimming: 3 bases; J trimming: 7 bases; junction bases outside the gene matches: 12. This CDR3 region has 16 residues. CDR1 is ENHRY, CDR2 SYGVKD, per germline. Written as DNA, the CDR3 is TGTGCCATCAGTGAAGGGAAGGGGACAGGGATTACTGGCTACACCTTC. It codes for CAISEGKGTGITGYTF.

This clone occurred a few times. The chain combines TRBV12-5 with TRBJ2-2; perhaps TRBD1 as D (5 bases). This CDR3 contains 19 residues. CDR1 is LGHNT and CDR2 is FRNRAP in the germline V gene. V gave up 0 bases and J gave up 0 bases, with 17 bases separating them. In nucleotides, the CDR3 is TGTGCTAGTGGTTTGGTTCTATACCAAACGACAGCGAACACCGGGGAGCTGTTTTTT. Translation gives CASGLVLYQTTANTGELFF.

J is TRBJ2-7 and V is TRBV19; 8 bases are a match to TRBD1. Per the germline V gene, CDR1 is LNHDA and CDR2 is SQIVND (reference sequence). With V trimmed by 0 bases and J by 4 bases, 11 bases remained unmatched. The CDR3 length is 17 residues. The CDR3 sequence is CASSIDIGQGARYEQYF. CDR3 DNA: TGTGCCAGTAGTATAGACATCGGTCAGGGGGCGAGGTACGAGCAGTACTTC.

There are a few counts of this clone. This rearrangement joins TRBV9 to TRBJ2-3; TRBD2 aligns across 10 bases. Germline V gene data show CDR1 as SGDLS and CDR2 as YYNGEE. This CDR3 is built from 16 residues. J gave up 2 bases and V 3 bases, and 6 bases lay outside the gene matches. This chain's CDR3 is CASSADGTSDTDTQYF. CDR3 in DNA: TGTGCCAGCAGCGCCGACGGGACTAGCGACACAGATACGCAGTATTTT.

The chain links TRBV5-1 to TRBJ2-5; D remains unclear. There are 14 residues in the CDR3. V dropped 3 bases and J dropped 1 base, with 10 bases sitting between them. The germline V gene has CDR1 SGHRS and CDR2 YFSETQ. CDR3 sequence (DNA): TGCGCCAGCAGCTATGACATGACCCAAGAGACCCAGTACTTC. Translated, it gives CASSYDMTQETQYF. Based on the CDR3 plus reference TRBV5-1 and TRBJ2-5, the full variable domain is KAGVTQTPRYLIKTRGQQVTLSCSPISGHRSVSWYQQTPGQGLQFLFEYFSETQRNKGNFPGRFSGRQFSNSRSEMNVSTLELGDSALYLCASSYDMTQETQYFGPGTRLLVL.